One and the same sample provided the 25 T cell receptor beta chains below, sequenced in a study of blood T cell repertoires in COVID-19 (dated by TCRdb to 2019 to 2021). Receptor libraries were prepared by the immunoSEQ multiplex PCR assay. TCRdb holds this immuneACCESS table with in-frame rearrangements only. Some clones are missing; in checked studies, unresolved V genes explain under half, and the rest has no known cause. The table for this sample lists approximately 50,000 clones; more than 85% of them were counted only once. The ten top clones hold less than 7.5% of the sample. The sample taken for sequencing was peripheral blood. The origin of the receptors is a man in his forties or fifties with active COVID-19.

This CDR3 is CASSLARETQYF. The CDR3 nucleotides are TGTGCCAGCAGTTTAGCCAGAGAGACCCAGTACTTC. V gene TRBV28 combines with J gene TRBJ2-5; no reliable D call. The CDR3 totals 12 residues. The V end was cut by 2 bases, the J end by 4 bases, with 5 bases between. The germline V gene has CDR1 MDHEN and CDR2 SYDVKM.

The CDR3 sequence is CASRQGPYEQYF. CDR3 nucleotide sequence: TGTGCCAGCCGACAGGGACCCTACGAGCAGTACTTC. This rearrangement joins TRBV7-2 to TRBJ2-7; TRBD1 matches at 7 bases. Trimming removed 8 bases from V and 2 bases from J; junction bases left unmatched: 3. Germline assignment: CDR1 SGHTA and CDR2 FQGNSA. The CDR3 spans 12 residues.

This clone was counted a single time. This chain uses TRBV28 with TRBJ2-4; the match to TRBD1 covers 7 bases. Trimming cost V 7 bases and J 0 bases; bases outside gene matches: 9. The CDR3 covers 16 residues. The germline gives CDR1 MDHEN, CDR2 SYDVKM. The CDR3, as DNA: TGTGCCAGCAATTACGGACAGGTTTTAGCCAAAAACATTCAGTACTTC. This encodes CASNYGQVLAKNIQYF.

V and J are TRBV19 and TRBJ2-2, with D perhaps TRBD2 (7 bases). CDR1 is LNHDA, CDR2 SQIVND, per germline (reference sequence). The V end was cut by 1 base, the J end by 3 bases, with 12 bases between. There are 16 residues in the CDR3. DNA for the CDR3: TGTGCCAGTAGTATAGGAAGGGGGGGCCACACCGGGGAGCTGTTTTTT. Its translation is CASSIGRGGHTGELFF.

The CDR3 sequence is CASSTRTNKNTGELFF. The CDR3 DNA reads as TGTGCCAGCAGCACGCGGACTAACAAGAACACCGGGGAGCTGTTTTTT. This chain joins TRBV3-1 (or the pseudogene TRBV3-2) and TRBJ2-2; weak D call: TRBD2 (6 bases). V was trimmed by 5 bases and J by 1 base, leaving 14 bases between them. The length of the CDR3 is 16 residues. Germline V gives CDR1 LGHDT, CDR2 YNNKEL (reference sequence).

The rearrangement joins TRBV6-1 to TRBJ1-1; D not resolved. CDR1 MNHNS and CDR2 SASEGT come from the germline V gene. This CDR3 has 12 residues. V was pared by 1 base and J by 10 bases, with 10 bases between. The CDR3 DNA follows: TGTGCCAGCAGTGAAGTCTCTTTCCGAGCTTTCTTT. Translating it yields CASSEVSFRAFF.

J is TRBJ1-1 and V is TRBV5-1, with 9 bases fitting TRBD1. There are 15 residues in the CDR3. Trimming at V came to 0 bases and at J to 3 bases, leaving 3 bases not matched to a gene. Germline assignment: CDR1 SGHRS and CDR2 YFSETQ. CDR3 loop: CASSLGTGGYTEAFF. CDR3 DNA sequence: TGCGCCAGCAGCTTGGGTACAGGGGGCTACACTGAAGCTTTCTTT.

This CDR3 reads CASLQGLEQYF. The CDR3 nucleotides read TGTGCCAGCCTGCAGGGGCTCGAGCAGTACTTC. This chain uses TRBV5-5 with TRBJ2-7, with a tentative D call TRBD1 (6 bases). With 7 bases removed from V and 6 bases from J, the gap between germline ends came to 11 bases. This CDR3 is 11 amino acids long. Germline loops: CDR1 SGHKS, CDR2 YYEKEE (reference sequence).

The rearrangement joins TRBV4-3 to TRBJ2-1, with 8 positions matching TRBD1. V lost 2 bases and J lost 2; bases outside the gene matches: 5. The CDR3 has 16 residues. Germline CDR1 is LGHNA and CDR2 is YSLEER. The CDR3 DNA follows: TGCGCCAGCAGCCAAAATACAGGGGGGACCTACAATGAGCAGTTCTTC. Translating it yields CASSQNTGGTYNEQFF.

This clone was counted a single time. This chain connects TRBV27 to TRBJ2-6; 9 nucleotides agree with TRBD1. Trimming removed 4 bases from V and 10 bases from J; junction bases left unmatched: 2. This CDR3 contains 13 residues. In germline, CDR1 is MNHEY, CDR2 SMNVEV (reference sequence). The CDR3: CASSWDRENVLTF. As DNA, the CDR3 is TGTGCCAGCAGTTGGGACAGGGAGAACGTCCTGACTTTC.

The chain links TRBV7-9 to TRBJ1-2; TRBD1 matches 8 bases. CDR3 length equals 14 residues. V shed 5 bases and J 4 bases; nucleotides not matched to a gene: 6. Germline V gene data show CDR1 as SEHNR and CDR2 as FQNEAQ (reference sequence). As DNA, the CDR3 is TGTGCCAGCAGCCCCTTACAGGGGGGCTATGGCTACACCTTC. Its protein is CASSPLQGGYGYTF.

This chain connects TRBV27 to TRBJ2-3, with TRBD2 matching over 10 bases. The V segment lost 5 bases and the J segment 4 bases; nucleotides outside the gene matches: 9. CDR3 length equals 16 residues. Germline V CDR1 and CDR2: MNHEY, SMNVEV (reference sequence). The CDR3 DNA sequence: TGTGCCAGCAGTATAATTAGCGGGAGGCCCGCAGATACGCAGTATTTT. It encodes CASSIISGRPADTQYF.

V usage is TRBV27 and J usage is TRBJ1-5; no definite D call. Trimming cost V 5 bases and J 0 bases, with 5 bases left between them. The CDR3 extends over 13 amino acids. CDR1 and CDR2 from the germline V gene are MNHEY and SMNVEV (reference sequence). The CDR3 is CASSTNSNQPQHF. Here the CDR3 DNA reads TGTGCCAGCAGTACAAATAGCAATCAGCCCCAGCATTTT.

The chain recombines TRBV7-2 with TRBJ2-2, with TRBD2 matching over 7 bases. J was trimmed by 0 bases and V by 1 base; bases with no gene match: 5. Germline V CDR1 and CDR2: SGHTA, FQGNSA. The CDR3 extends over 17 amino acids. The CDR3 protein is CASSLVKAGANTGELFF. In nucleotides, the CDR3 is TGTGCCAGCAGCTTAGTTAAGGCGGGGGCGAACACCGGGGAGCTGTTTTTT. Based on the CDR3 plus reference TRBV7-2 and TRBJ2-2, the full variable domain is GAGVSQSPSNKVTEKGKDVELRCDPISGHTALYWYRQSLGQGLEFLIYFQGNSAPDKSGLPSDRFSAERTGGSVSTLTIQRTQQEDSAVYLCASSLVKAGANTGELFFGEGSRLTVL.

The chain employs TRBV2 and TRBJ1-2; 8 nucleotides match TRBD1. The CDR3 has 18 amino acids. The germline gives CDR1 SNHLY, CDR2 FYNNEI. With V trimmed by 1 base and J by 2 bases, 12 bases remained unmatched. DNA of the CDR3: TGTGCCAGCAGTGAAGGGTTGGGTCCAGGGGGCTCAAACTATGGCTACACCTTC. It is translated as CASSEGLGPGGSNYGYTF.

The rearrangement uses TRBV6-2 or TRBV6-3 and TRBJ2-4, with TRBD2 as a possible D gene (6 bases). Per germline, CDR1 MNHEY and CDR2 SVGEGT. The ends were cut back, 4 bases at V and 1 base at J, with 17 bases in the middle. This CDR3 comprises 17 residues. This CDR3 reads CASSSIGASGAKNIQYF. The CDR3, as DNA: TGTGCCAGCAGTTCAATTGGAGCCAGCGGGGCCAAAAACATTCAGTACTTC.

Remarks on this clone: A read error may account for a junction end that differs from germline. The J gene is TRBJ2-7, the V gene TRBV11-2; 9 bases line up with TRBD1. Germline CDR1 SGHAT, CDR2 FQNNGV. CDR3 length: 16 amino acids. The CDR3 DNA is TGTGCCAGCAGCCCCACACCGGGACAGGGATTGTCCGGCAAGAACTTC. Amino acid sequence: CASSPTPGQGLSGKNF.

The chain carries TRBV2 and TRBJ1-5; D unclear. This CDR3 spans 14 amino acids. The V end lost 10 bases, the J end lost 0 bases, and 13 bases lay between the germline ends. Germline V CDR1 and CDR2: SNHLY, FYNNEI. The CDR3 spells CATRGVNSNQPQHF. The CDR3 coding sequence is TGTGCCACACGGGGAGTGAATAGCAATCAGCCCCAGCATTTT.

The gene calls are TRBV15 and TRBJ2-5; D not resolved. Trimming left V 1 base short and J 2 bases short, with 8 bases between. CDR1 LNHNV and CDR2 YYDKDF come from the germline V gene (reference sequence). The CDR3 has 14 residues. In nucleotides, the CDR3 is TGTGCCACCAGCAGAGGGCCCCAACAAGAGACCCAGTACTTC. This translates into CATSRGPQQETQYF.

V usage is TRBV10-3 and J usage is TRBJ2-1; 7 nucleotides match TRBD2. Germline V gene lookup returns CDR1 ENHRY and CDR2 SYGVKD. J lost 0 bases, V lost 6 bases, and 2 bases had no gene match. The CDR3 contains 14 residues. Written as DNA, the CDR3 is TGTGCCATCAGCGAGCGGGACTCCTACAATGAGCAGTTCTTC. Protein product: CAISERDSYNEQFF.

The rearrangement links TRBV5-1 to TRBJ2-3, with D unclear. V shed 5 bases and J shed 9 bases, with 13 bases lying between them. Germline V gene lookup returns CDR1 SGHRS and CDR2 YFSETQ. The CDR3 length is 12 residues. CDR3 sequence reads: CASRSSEITQYF. The CDR3 coding sequence is TGCGCCAGCAGAAGCTCTGAGATAACGCAGTATTTT.

This chain links TRBV7-2 with TRBJ2-5, with a possible D match to TRBD2 (5 bases). The CDR3 totals 16 residues. Germline CDR1 and CDR2: SGHTA and FQGNSA. V was clipped by 2 bases and J by 4 bases, with 17 bases between them. CDR3 nucleotide sequence: TGTGCCAGCAGCTTAAGGGCGGGCACAGTTCGAGAGACCCAGTACTTC. Its translation: CASSLRAGTVRETQYF.

The chain joins TRBV6-5 to TRBJ1-3; a weak D match, TRBD1 (6 bases). The CDR3 is 14 amino acids. The V end lost 6 bases, the J end lost 0 bases, and 9 bases lay between the germline ends. Germline CDR1 reads MNHEY; CDR2 reads SVGAGI. CDR3 in amino acids: CASSRDNSGNTIYF. DNA for the CDR3: TGTGCCAGCAGCCGGGACAACTCTGGAAACACCATATATTTT.

The V call is TRBV10-3, the J call TRBJ1-4; D gene uncertain. Germline CDR1 ENHRY, CDR2 SYGVKD. Trimming stripped 0 bases from V and 8 bases from J, with 13 bases between. The length of the CDR3 is 15 residues. The CDR3 DNA reads TGTGCCATCAGTGAGTCGGGCAGGAGGGAGGAAAAACTGTTTTTT. It translates to CAISESGRREEKLFF.

The gene calls are TRBV6-5 and TRBJ2-1; TRBD2 matches 8 bases. Trimming cost V 6 bases and J 5 bases; bases outside gene matches: 6. This CDR3 is 14 amino acids long. CDR1 is MNHEY, CDR2 SVGAGI, per germline. The CDR3 DNA is TGTGCCAGCAGGTCGGGAGGGAGACACAATGAGCAGTTCTTC. Protein: CASRSGGRHNEQFF.